This paragraph covers one T cell receptor (beta chain) sequence. What it binds is unknown. Germline and junction disagree at one end, which may indicate a read error. A primer matching the constant region was used to make TCR beta cDNA from 500 to 650 ng of total RNA. Libraries for TCR beta were built through three nested multiplex PCR rounds, which together made up a slightly modified ARM-PCR procedure. From the multiplex PCR reads, TCRdb called clonotypes with MiXCR, one entry per CDR3 protein. Among about 200,000 distinct CDR3 sequences listed, around four fifths were seen once. Between roughly 17 and 33 mg of unsorted bulk tissue served as the source from which RNA and DNA were co-extracted. Patients diagnosed with primary liver carcinoma received treatment through surgical resection. Among the patients, all had chronic HBV infection and none had been treated. This entry belongs to a study of tumor-infiltrating lymphocytes in primary liver carcinoma.

Study-wide findings and caveats: Lower overlap was observed for tumor-adjacent and tumor-blood pairs relative to tumor region pairs.

The source of this sequence is a middle-aged man with primary liver carcinoma and hepatitis B virus infection. Sequenced sample: tumor tissue from primary liver carcinoma.

CDR3 sequence: CATSESAGQYNERFF. The CDR3 DNA follows: TGCGCCACCAGTGAGTCGGCAGGGCAATACAATGAGCGGTTCTTC. The J gene is TRBJ2-1, the V gene TRBV10-1; D perhaps matches TRBD1 (5 bases). The CDR3 loop spans 15 amino acids. Germline V gives CDR1 WNHNN, CDR2 SYGVQD (reference sequence).